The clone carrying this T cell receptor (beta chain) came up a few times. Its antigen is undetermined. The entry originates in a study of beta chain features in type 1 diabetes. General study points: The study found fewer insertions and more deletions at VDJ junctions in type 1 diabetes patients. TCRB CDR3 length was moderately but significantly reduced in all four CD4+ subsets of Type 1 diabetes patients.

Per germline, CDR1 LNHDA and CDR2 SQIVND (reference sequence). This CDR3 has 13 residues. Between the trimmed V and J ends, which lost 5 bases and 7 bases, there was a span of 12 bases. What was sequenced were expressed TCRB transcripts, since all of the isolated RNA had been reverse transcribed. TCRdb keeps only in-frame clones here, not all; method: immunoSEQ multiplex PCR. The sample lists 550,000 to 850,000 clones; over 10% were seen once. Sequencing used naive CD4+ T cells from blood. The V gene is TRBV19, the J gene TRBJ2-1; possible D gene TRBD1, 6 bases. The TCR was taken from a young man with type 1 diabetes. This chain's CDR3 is CASSPTGGNEQFF. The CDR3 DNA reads TGTGCCAGTAGTCCGACAGGCGGGAATGAGCAGTTCTTC.